This TCR beta chain was documented in a study of T cell responses to AZD1222 COVID-19 vaccine. The study's findings and limits: The peak T cell response came first, and repertoires were sampled only after it. Regions 160-218 and 743-854 dominated among vaccine-associated CD4 TCRs spanning spike.

V was cut by 5 bases and J by 7 bases, with 21 bases left in between. The length of the CDR3 is 16 residues. The germline CDR1 and CDR2 sequences are SGHTA and FQGNSA. About this clone itself: Its antigen is not known.

Here immunoSEQ multiplex PCR was the method, and the copy in TCRdb shows in-frame clones only, minus some. The sample yields 130,000 to 150,000 clones, 85% to 95% seen once. This receptor was taken from an adult in good health. This specimen was peripheral blood, taken on day 0 of MenACWY control vaccination. The V and J genes are TRBV7-2 and TRBJ2-1; D is undetermined. CDR3 protein: CASSPYQAGRRNEQFF. CDR3 sequence (DNA): TGTGCCAGCAGCCCCTACCAGGCCGGGCGTAGGAATGAGCAGTTCTTC.